The TCR beta chain described here comes from a study of cytomegalovirus exposure and HLA in healthy donors. Overall study findings and caveats: Cytomegalovirus-associated status was assigned to some 180 TCR beta chains.

Germline V gene data show CDR1 as MNHEY and CDR2 as SMNVEV (reference sequence). This CDR3 contains 16 residues. V lost 5 bases to trimming and J lost 4 bases; unmatched junction nucleotides: 9. To note about this clone: Its antigen is undetermined.

Method: immunoSEQ multiplex PCR; TCRdb's copy keeps in-frame clones and lacks some. The sample lists more than 300,000 clones, roughly 88% seen once, with under 0.9% in the top ten. The rearrangement links TRBV27 to TRBJ1-3, with 9 bases aligning to TRBD1. This receptor was obtained from a woman between 18 and 29 years old in good health and CMV-seronegative. Sequencing input: PBMCs. This chain's CDR3 is CASSGGTGSFGNTIYF. The CDR3 DNA sequence: TGTGCCAGCAGTGGGGGGACAGGGTCATTCGGAAACACCATATATTTT.